This TCR beta chain was sequenced for a study of untreated major depressive disorder. Assay: immunoSEQ multiplex PCR; the TCRdb copy retains only in-frame clones and omits some. In the table there are approximately 20,000 clones, approximately 81% of which are singletons. Points from the study as a whole: Private clones made up every subject's top five TRBV05-01 clones.

Note on this clone: Its target is not known.

With 2 bases removed from V and 1 base from J, the gap between germline ends came to 6 bases. Germline V gene sequence: CDR1 SGHTA, CDR2 FQGNSA. The CDR3 consists of 13 residues. Approximately 30 ml of peripheral blood was collected per donor. The clonotype comes from a woman aged 25 to 39 in good health. The V call is TRBV7-2, the J call TRBJ2-7, with D possibly matching TRBD1 (5 bases). Source material: CD4+ T cells from PBMCs. The CDR3 DNA is TGTGCCAGCAGCTTACCAGGGTCCTACGAGCAGTACTTC. Protein product: CASSLPGSYEQYF.